Following are 21 T cell receptor beta chains from one sample sequenced in a study of OX40 agonist ivuxolimab in advanced cancers. The method was immunoSEQ multiplex PCR; TCRdb's version includes in-frame clones alone and lacks a portion of them. The sample has approximately 92,000 clones, about 84% seen once. Sequenced material: CD4+ or CD8+ T cells sorted from blood, taken in a trial of the OX40 agonist ivuxolimab. Receptors were obtained from an adult with an advanced solid tumor such as melanoma, head and neck, liver or kidney cancer.

The chain couples TRBV19 to TRBJ2-7; TRBD1 is a possible D gene (5 bases). Per germline, CDR1 LNHDA and CDR2 SQIVND (reference sequence). Trimming stripped 3 bases from V and 3 bases from J, with 15 bases between. This CDR3 has 15 amino acids. CDR3 in amino acids: CASSIRAGKDYEQYF. CDR3 DNA sequence: TGTGCCAGTAGTATCCGGGCAGGGAAGGACTACGAGCAGTACTTC.

The chain carries TRBV18 and TRBJ1-3, with D hard to call. V dropped 11 bases and J dropped 2 bases, with 19 bases sitting between them. CDR1 KGHSH and CDR2 LQKENI come from the germline V gene. The CDR3 is 15 amino acids. The chain's CDR3 is CAFSRGPGAGNTIYF. CDR3 bases: TGTGCCTTCTCTCGAGGACCTGGCGCTGGAAACACCATATATTTT.

V is TRBV6-1 and J is TRBJ2-7; 8 nucleotides align to TRBD1. The germline CDR1 and CDR2 sequences are MNHNS and SASEGT. V was pared by 1 base and J by 3 bases, with 14 bases of the junction left unmatched. This CDR3 contains 18 residues. This chain's CDR3 is CASSEEALGVTGVYEQYF. The CDR3 nucleotides are TGTGCCAGCAGTGAAGAAGCCCTGGGGGTGACAGGGGTCTACGAGCAGTACTTC.

V is TRBV7-2 and J is TRBJ2-7; D not certain. Deletions cut 1 base from V and 6 bases from J, with 16 bases between. In germline, CDR1 is SGHTA, CDR2 FQGNSA. CDR3 size: 15 residues. The CDR3 DNA follows: TGTGCCAGCAGCTTAGTTGCCCACGAGGCTGCCGAGCAGTACTTC. Its translation: CASSLVAHEAAEQYF. The whole variable domain, remainder taken from reference TRBV7-2 and TRBJ2-7, is GAGVSQSPSNKVTEKGKDVELRCDPISGHTALYWYRQSLGQGLEFLIYFQGNSAPDKSGLPSDRFSAERTGGSVSTLTIQRTQQEDSAVYLCASSLVAHEAAEQYFGPGTRLTVT.

This chain connects TRBV19 to TRBJ2-7; TRBD1 agrees at 9 bases. Trimming removed 10 bases from V and 2 bases from J; junction bases left unmatched: 9. This CDR3 is 14 amino acids long. Germline V gives CDR1 LNHDA, CDR2 SQIVND (reference sequence). CDR3 region: CATSPGDRAYEQYF. The CDR3 DNA follows: TGTGCCACCTCTCCTGGGGACAGGGCCTACGAGCAGTACTTC.

This sequence joins TRBV27 and TRBJ2-3, with unresolved D. CDR1 and CDR2 (germline): MNHEY, SMNVEV (reference sequence). Trimming cost V 5 bases and J 1 base, with 4 bases left between them. The CDR3 has 12 amino acids. CDR3 sequence reads: CASSTGTDTQYF. The CDR3 DNA reads as TGTGCCAGCAGTACCGGCACAGATACGCAGTATTTT.

The CDR3 sequence: CSVVGGWNTEAFF. The CDR3 DNA reads as TGCAGCGTCGTGGGAGGTTGGAACACTGAAGCTTTCTTT. The chain uses TRBV29-1 and TRBJ1-1; no definite D call. Looked up from germline, CDR1 is SQVTM and CDR2 is ANQGSEA. V gave up 6 bases and J gave up 1 base, with 12 bases separating them. CDR3 size: 13 residues. Full variable domain (outside the CDR3, taken from reference TRBV29-1 and TRBJ1-1): SAVISQKPSRDICQRGTSLTIQCQVDSQVTMMFWYRQQPGQSLTLIATANQGSEATYESGFVIDKFPISRPNLTFSTLTVSNMSPEDSSIYLCSVVGGWNTEAFFGQGTRLTVV.

The V gene is TRBV19, the J gene TRBJ2-3; either TRBD1 or TRBD2 may supply D (6 bases each). Germline V lookup: CDR1 LNHDA, CDR2 SQIVND (reference sequence). V dropped 3 bases and J dropped 2 bases, with 12 bases sitting between them. The CDR3 has 15 amino acids. CDR3 coding DNA: TGTGCCAGTAGTATTGCGGGACACTACACAGATACGCAGTATTTT. Its protein is CASSIAGHYTDTQYF.

The chain couples TRBV15 to TRBJ1-4; the match to TRBD1 covers 7 bases. CDR3 length: 15 residues. In germline, CDR1 is LNHNV, CDR2 YYDKDF (reference sequence). Trimming took 0 bases from V and 5 from J; bases not matched to a gene: 3. As DNA, the CDR3 is TGTGCCACCAGCAGAGATAAGGGGGCCAATGAAAAACTGTTTTTT. Translating it yields CATSRDKGANEKLFF.

The chain has TRBV2 and TRBJ2-5, with D maybe TRBD1 (6 bases). The CDR3 is 15 amino acids. The V and J ends lost 2 bases and 2 bases respectively, with 12 bases between them. The germline CDR1 and CDR2 sequences are SNHLY and FYNNEI. CDR3 residues: CASSEQGRWQETQYF. In DNA, the CDR3 is TGTGCCAGCAGTGAACAGGGGCGCTGGCAAGAGACCCAGTACTTC.

The chain employs TRBV19 and TRBJ2-7; 11 bases agree with TRBD2. Germline V gene lookup returns CDR1 LNHDA and CDR2 SQIVND (reference sequence). This CDR3 has 15 amino acids. J gave up 4 bases and V 5 bases, and 7 bases lay outside the gene matches. The CDR3 region has the DNA TGTGCCAGTAGTCGATCACTAGCGGGAGCGTACGAGCAGTACTTC. Translated: CASSRSLAGAYEQYF.

The chain links TRBV30 to TRBJ1-3; the D is unclear. This CDR3 is 14 amino acids long. Germline V lookup: CDR1 GTSNPN, CDR2 SVGIG (reference sequence). Trimming took off 0 bases at V and 0 bases at J, with 6 bases between the two ends. CDR3 amino acids: CAWSVSYSGNTIYF. The CDR3 nucleotides read TGTGCCTGGAGTGTCTCATACTCTGGAAACACCATATATTTT.

The rearrangement uses TRBV27 and TRBJ1-1; possibly TRBD1 for D (5 bases). V was cut by 8 bases and J by 5 bases, with 15 bases left in between. The germline V gene encodes CDR1 MNHEY and CDR2 SMNVEV (reference sequence). CDR3 length: 13 amino acids. CDR3 nucleotide sequence: TGTGCCAGCGTCAGGGCGTTAGGGACTGAAGCTTTCTTT. Translation: CASVRALGTEAFF.

The genes are TRBV7-2 and TRBJ2-1, with D unresolved. V lost 6 bases and J lost 6, with 9 bases in between. The CDR3 length is 12 residues. Germline CDR1 reads SGHTA; CDR2 reads FQGNSA. The CDR3: CASRPPSNEQFF. The CDR3 region has the DNA TGTGCCAGCAGACCTCCTAGCAATGAGCAGTTCTTC.

The chain recombines TRBV18 with TRBJ1-2; 10 nucleotides line up with TRBD1. The V gene end was trimmed by 5 bases and the J gene end by 8 bases; junction bases not matched to a gene: 8. The V gene's germline CDR1 is KGHSH and CDR2 LQKENI. The CDR3 spans 14 residues. The CDR3 nucleotides are TGTGCCAGCTCAGCGACAGGGGGCGATTGGGGCTACACCTTC. Its translation: CASSATGGDWGYTF.

This chain links TRBV2 with TRBJ1-1, with a weak D call TRBD1 (6 bases). Per the germline V gene, CDR1 is SNHLY and CDR2 is FYNNEI. V lost 9 bases to trimming and J lost 0 bases, with 14 bases between them. The CDR3 totals 14 residues. Here the CDR3 reads CASTKGVLNTEAFF. In nucleotides, the CDR3 is TGTGCCAGTACTAAGGGGGTATTGAACACTGAAGCTTTCTTT.

The rearrangement uses TRBV30 and TRBJ1-3; no reliable D call. The length of the CDR3 is 12 residues. Germline CDR1 and CDR2: GTSNPN and SVGIG (reference sequence). Trimming stripped 0 bases from V and 4 bases from J, with 4 bases between. The CDR3 region has the DNA TGTGCCTGGAGTGTACGAGGAAACACCATATATTTT. Protein sequence: CAWSVRGNTIYF.

The V and J genes are TRBV6-5 and TRBJ1-1; D gene ambiguous. Germline lookup yields CDR1 MNHEY and CDR2 SVGAGI. The V gene lost 4 bases and the J gene lost 3 bases, with 9 bases spanning the gap. This CDR3 has 13 residues. CDR3 amino acids: CASSLTIDTEAFF. Written as DNA, the CDR3 is TGTGCCAGCAGTTTAACAATCGACACTGAAGCTTTCTTT.

The chain links TRBV6-1 to TRBJ1-2, with 7 bases identical to TRBD1. Germline V CDR1 and CDR2: MNHNS, SASEGT. Losses at the gene ends were 7 bases for V and 2 bases for J; bases not matched to a gene: 7. The CDR3 consists of 14 residues. Written as DNA, the CDR3 is TGTGCCAGCACCTGGGACAGTTCAAACTATGGCTACACCTTC. Translating gives CASTWDSSNYGYTF.

CDR3 protein: CASSPSGNTIYF. DNA of the CDR3: TGTGCCAGCAGCCCCTCTGGAAACACCATATATTTT. The chain carries TRBV7-3 and TRBJ1-3, with no clear D. Trimming took off 5 bases at V and 0 bases at J, with 2 bases between the two ends. The germline gives CDR1 SGHTA, CDR2 FQGTGA. This CDR3 region has 12 residues.

This clone was detected only once. This chain links TRBV14 with TRBJ1-1, with D uncertain. Per germline, CDR1 SGHDN and CDR2 FVKESK. The CDR3 is 15 residues long. V was shortened by 1 base and J by 1 base, with 10 bases between the two germline ends. CDR3 residues: CASSQVHRSNTEAFF. The CDR3 DNA reads as TGTGCCAGCAGCCAAGTTCACAGATCGAACACTGAAGCTTTCTTT.